The 2 T cell receptor beta chains below come from one sample, sequenced in a study of cytomegalovirus exposure and HLA in healthy donors. Use of 60 Vbeta and 13 Jbeta primers characterized the PCR. The data were produced by immunoSEQ multiplex PCR, yet TCRdb's version contains in-frame clones alone and is incomplete. This table has under 200,000 clones, approximately 70% appearing once. The sample was PBMCs. The receptors shown here come from a woman in her 30s in good health and CMV-seronegative.

J is TRBJ1-5 and V is TRBV7-6; D possibly corresponds to TRBD1 (6 bases). Trimming stripped 2 bases from V and 4 bases from J, with 18 bases between. The CDR3 has 17 residues. Germline V gene data show CDR1 as SGHVS and CDR2 as FNYEAQ. CDR3 protein: CASSLTAPSGTNQPQHF. DNA for the CDR3: TGTGCCAGCAGCTTAACCGCGCCGTCGGGGACAAATCAGCCCCAGCATTTT.

The rearrangement joins TRBV9 to TRBJ2-7; D is uncertain. With 2 bases removed from V and 0 bases from J, the gap between germline ends came to 6 bases. Germline CDR1 and CDR2: SGDLS and YYNGEE. The CDR3 consists of 13 residues. Here the CDR3 reads CASSVDSSYEQYF. The CDR3 coding sequence is TGTGCCAGCAGCGTCGATAGCTCCTACGAGCAGTACTTC.